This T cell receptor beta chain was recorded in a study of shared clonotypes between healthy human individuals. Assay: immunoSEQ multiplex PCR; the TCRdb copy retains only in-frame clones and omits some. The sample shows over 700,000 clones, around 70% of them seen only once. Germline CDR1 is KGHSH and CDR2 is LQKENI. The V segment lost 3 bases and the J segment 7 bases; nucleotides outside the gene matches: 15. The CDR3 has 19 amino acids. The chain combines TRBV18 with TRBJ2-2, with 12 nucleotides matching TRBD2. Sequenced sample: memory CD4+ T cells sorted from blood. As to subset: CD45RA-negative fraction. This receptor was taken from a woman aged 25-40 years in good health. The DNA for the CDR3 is TGTGCCAGCTCACCCGAGACTAGCGGGAGCTACGGGGGAAACGGGGAGCTGTTTTTT. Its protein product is CASSPETSGSYGGNGELFF.